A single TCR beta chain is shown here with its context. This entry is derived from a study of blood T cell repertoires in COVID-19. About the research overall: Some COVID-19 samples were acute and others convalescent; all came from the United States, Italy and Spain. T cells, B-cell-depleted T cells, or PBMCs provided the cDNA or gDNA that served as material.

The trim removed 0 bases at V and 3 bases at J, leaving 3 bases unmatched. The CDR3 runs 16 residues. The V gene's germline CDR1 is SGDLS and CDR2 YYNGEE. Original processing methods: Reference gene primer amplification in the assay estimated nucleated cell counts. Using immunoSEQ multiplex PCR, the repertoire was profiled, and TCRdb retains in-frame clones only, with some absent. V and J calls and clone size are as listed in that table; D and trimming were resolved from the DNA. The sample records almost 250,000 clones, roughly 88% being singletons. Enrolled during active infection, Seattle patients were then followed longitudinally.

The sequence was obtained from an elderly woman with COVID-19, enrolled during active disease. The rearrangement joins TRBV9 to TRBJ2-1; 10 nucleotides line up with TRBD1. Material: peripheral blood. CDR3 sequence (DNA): TGTGCCAGCAGCGTAGACCGGACAGGGGGCTACAATGAGCAGTTCTTC. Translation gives CASSVDRTGGYNEQFF.